Listed below are T cell receptor beta chains from one sample, sequenced in a study of CD8+ T cells in alopecia areata. Measured with immunoSEQ multiplex PCR; TCRdb has only the in-frame clones, and not every one. The data show some 190,000 clones, 50% to 60% seen once. Sequencing used CD4+ T cells sorted from blood, obtained at week 4, from a patient treated with tofacitinib. All receptors derive from a human donor with alopecia areata. Both conserved end residues are part of each CDR3. The D gene is left open where the match is weak. A clone size is listed for some rows: how often the clone was seen (once, few, many), or a class if it is expanded.

NA | TRBJ2-7 | TRBV2 | TRBD2 | CASSYQRGPREQYF | TGTGCCAGCAGTTACCAGCGGGGGCCCCGCGAGCAGTACTTC
NA | TRBJ2-2 | TRBV25-1 | TRBD2 | CASTRTSGRYGELFF | TGTGCCAGCACCAGGACTAGCGGGAGATACGGGGAGCTGTTTTTT
NA | TRBJ1-2 | TRBV11-2 | NA | CASTHSPEYGYTF | TGTGCCAGCACCCATTCACCGGAGTACGGCTACACCTTC
NA | TRBJ2-7 | TRBV28 | TRBD1 | CASSGQGRYEQYF | TGTGCCAGCAGCGGACAGGGAAGGTACGAGCAGTACTTC
NA | TRBJ2-3 | TRBV9 | NA | CASSVGVGGTDTQYF | TGTGCCAGCAGCGTAGGGGTCGGTGGCACAGATACGCAGTATTTT
NA | TRBJ1-2 | TRBV30 | NA | CAWSPLRDLSLRPYGYTF | TGTGCCTGGAGCCCTCTCCGGGACCTTTCCCTCCGCCCCTATGGCTACACCTTC
NA | TRBJ1-5 | TRBV2 | NA | CASSVSGPGQPQHF | TGTGCCAGCAGTGTCTCCGGGCCGGGGCAGCCCCAGCATTTT
NA | TRBJ2-7 | TRBV15 | TRBD1 | CATSRDLPGTAYEQYF | TGTGCCACCAGCAGAGATCTACCCGGGACAGCCTACGAGCAGTACTTC
NA | TRBJ2-7 | TRBV9 | TRBD2 | CASSVGPTSGGEQYF | TGTGCCAGCAGCGTAGGACCGACTAGCGGTGGGGAGCAGTACTTC
NA | TRBJ2-7 | TRBV5-1 | TRBD1 | CASSPGYRGTYEQYF | TGCGCCAGCAGCCCCGGGTACAGGGGGACTTACGAGCAGTACTTC
NA | TRBJ2-1 | TRBV7-2 | NA | CASSLSAGNNEQFF | TGTGCCAGCAGCTTAAGTGCAGGGAACAATGAGCAGTTCTTC
NA | TRBJ1-5 | TRBV7-2 | NA | CASSQGAWGNQPQHF | TGTGCCAGCAGCCAAGGTGCCTGGGGCAATCAGCCCCAGCATTTT
NA | TRBJ2-5 | TRBV5-1 | NA | CASSSMTVSETQYF | TGCGCCAGCAGCTCGATGACCGTTTCAGAGACCCAGTACTTC
NA | TRBJ1-1 | TRBV30 | NA | CAWSSGQGHLTTEAFF | TGTGCCTGGAGTTCAGGGCAGGGGCATCTTACTACTGAAGCTTTCTTT
NA | TRBJ2-5 | TRBV29-1 | TRBD1 | CSGDRPQETQYF | TGCAGCGGGGACAGGCCCCAAGAGACCCAGTACTTC
few | TRBJ1-2 | TRBV29-1 | NA | CAASEINYGYTF | TGCGCCGCGTCGGAGATTAACTATGGCTACACCTTC
NA | TRBJ2-3 | TRBV30 | NA | CAWIQSTDTQYF | TGTGCCTGGATACAGAGCACAGATACGCAGTATTTT
NA | TRBJ2-1 | TRBV7-9 | NA | CASSLGMGSWGEFF | TGTGCCAGCAGCTTAGGAATGGGGTCCTGGGGCGAGTTCTTC
NA | TRBJ1-5 | TRBV30 | NA | CAWSVFNEGQPQHF | TGTGCCTGGAGTGTATTTAATGAGGGTCAGCCCCAGCATTTT
NA | TRBJ2-4 | TRBV29-1 | NA | CSVGGSPAKNIQYF | TGCAGCGTGGGGGGCAGTCCAGCCAAAAACATTCAGTACTTC
NA | TRBJ1-2 | TRBV29-1 | TRBD1 | CSVGTGTLYGYTF | TGCAGCGTGGGGACAGGTACCCTTTATGGCTACACCTTC
NA | TRBJ2-7 | TRBV18 | NA | CASSRAGGLSYEQYF | TGTGCCAGCTCAAGGGCAGGGGGACTCTCCTACGAGCAGTACTTC
NA | TRBJ2-3 | TRBV7-2 | TRBD2 | CASSLEAGTVTQYF | TGTGCCAGCAGCTTAGAAGCGGGAACGGTTACGCAGTATTTT
NA | TRBJ2-2 | TRBV5-1 | NA | CASSLDAQNTGELFF | TGCGCCAGCAGCTTGGACGCTCAGAACACCGGGGAGCTGTTTTTT
NA | TRBJ2-7 | TRBV29-1 | NA | CSVRIAYEQYF | TGCAGCGTACGAATTGCCTACGAGCAGTACTTC